A selection of T cell receptor beta chains follows, all from one sample in a study of blood T cell repertoires in COVID-19. The assay was immunoSEQ multiplex PCR, and TCRdb's table has in-frame clones only and misses some. The sample carries about 100,000 clones, around four fifths recorded once. Sample: peripheral blood. The receptors come from a woman aged 70-85 years with acute or convalescent COVID-19. CDR3s include the opening cysteine and the closing phenylalanine or tryptophan. D genes are given only for firm matches. Size is stated for part of the rows, as once, few or many counts, or as a class when the clone is expanded.

>TRBJ2-5|TRBD2|TRBV5-8|14|few
CASSFIAGGETQYF
TGTGCCAGCAGCTTTATAGCGGGGGGAGAGACCCAGTACTTC
>TRBJ1-3|NA|TRBV9|14|NA
CASSVEGIGNTIYF
TGTGCCAGCAGCGTAGAGGGGATTGGAAACACCATATATTTT
>TRBJ2-1|TRBD1|TRBV27|14|NA
CASSMDRVVNEQFF
TGTGCCAGCAGTATGGACAGGGTGGTCAATGAGCAGTTCTTC
>TRBJ2-1|TRBD2|TRBV10-3|15|NA
CAINPAFAGGPARFF
TGTGCCATCAATCCGGCGTTTGCGGGGGGCCCCGCGCGGTTCTTC
>TRBJ1-5|TRBD1|TRBV12-5|15|NA
CASGRDRGTNQPQHF
TGTGCTAGTGGCCGGGACAGGGGAACAAATCAGCCCCAGCATTTT
>TRBJ2-2|NA|TRBV6-6|14|NA
CASSRQTDAGELFF
TGTGCCAGCAGCCGACAGACTGATGCCGGGGAGCTGTTTTTT
>TRBJ1-5|TRBD1|TRBV5-4|17|NA
CASSLQGALNSGQPQHF
TGTGCCAGCAGCTTACAGGGGGCGCTTAACAGCGGTCAGCCCCAGCATTTT
>TRBJ2-1|NA|TRBV10-3|15|NA
CASFTRNSSYNEQFF
TGTGCCTCCTTTACCCGCAATAGCTCCTACAATGAGCAGTTCTTC
>TRBJ1-2|NA|TRBV21-1|16|NA
CARIPNRGYYTNGYTF
TGTGCCCGCATTCCCAACAGGGGATACTATACCAATGGCTACACCTTC
>TRBJ2-3|TRBD1|TRBV6-5|15|NA
CASSKGQGLADTQYF
TGTGCCAGCAGTAAGGGACAGGGACTTGCAGATACGCAGTATTTT
>TRBJ1-5|NA|TRBV19|19|NA
CASTGTPNPPVYSNQPQHF
TGTGCCAGTACAGGGACACCTAATCCCCCAGTATATAGCAATCAGCCCCAGCATTTT
>TRBJ1-1|NA|TRBV7-2|15|NA
CASSPGGAIRDGAFF
TGTGCCAGCAGCCCGGGAGGGGCGATAAGGGATGGGGCTTTCTTT
>TRBJ1-2|TRBD1|TRBV14|14|few
CASSQDLGTGSYTF
TGTGCCAGCAGCCAAGATCTCGGGACAGGGTCCTACACCTTC
>TRBJ2-1|NA|TRBV18|15|NA
CASSPRRGSYNEQFF
TGTGCCAGCTCACCGCGAAGGGGTTCCTACAATGAGCAGTTCTTC